Presented here are 18 T cell receptor beta chains from one specimen sequenced in a study of cytomegalovirus exposure and HLA in healthy donors. The protocol was immunoSEQ multiplex PCR, while the TCRdb copy is restricted to in-frame clones and leaves out a portion. This sample has 250,000 to 350,000 clones, with around 90% found just once. The specimen was PBMCs. Source of these receptors: a man under 40 in good health and CMV-seronegative.

V gene TRBV27 combines with J gene TRBJ1-2, with D perhaps matching TRBD1 (6 bases). The CDR3 runs 13 residues. V lost 2 bases to trimming and J lost 7 bases, with 11 bases between them. Germline CDR1 is MNHEY and CDR2 is SMNVEV (reference sequence). CDR3 residues: CASSLGGAGGYTF. DNA for the CDR3: TGTGCCAGCAGTTTAGGGGGGGCAGGTGGCTACACCTTC.

The chain joins TRBV25-1 to TRBJ1-3; D gene uncertain. The CDR3 loop spans 14 amino acids. V lost 4 bases and J 8 bases, leaving 15 bases between the germline ends. Germline CDR1 and CDR2: MGHDK and SYGVNS. The CDR3 sequence is CASSGPLLYDTIYF. CDR3 DNA: TGTGCCAGCAGTGGTCCCCTACTCTATGACACCATATATTTT.

This chain links TRBV4-1 with TRBJ1-1; D is perhaps TRBD1 (6 bases). CDR1 MGHRA and CDR2 YSYEKL come from the germline V gene. Trimming removed 3 bases at V and 6 bases at J, with 11 bases between. The CDR3 runs to 13 residues. This CDR3 reads CASSHPRGPEAFF. In DNA form, the CDR3 reads TGCGCCAGCAGCCATCCCAGGGGTCCTGAAGCTTTCTTT.

This rearrangement joins TRBV6-5 to TRBJ2-7; 10 nucleotides line up with TRBD2. The V gene end was trimmed by 3 bases and the J gene end by 7 bases; junction bases not matched to a gene: 6. Germline values: CDR1 MNHEY, CDR2 SVGAGI. This CDR3 contains 14 residues. The CDR3: CASSYAAGGREQYF. CDR3 nucleotide sequence: TGTGCCAGCAGTTATGCAGCGGGGGGGCGGGAGCAGTACTTC.

This clone was counted only a few times. The chain recombines TRBV6-1 with TRBJ2-2, with D perhaps matching TRBD1 (6 bases). Germline assignment: CDR1 MNHNS and CDR2 SASEGT. This CDR3 spans 15 amino acids. V was clipped by 4 bases and J by 1 base, with 10 bases between them. This chain's CDR3 is CASSVPGQNTGELFF. CDR3 sequence (DNA): TGTGCCAGCAGTGTACCGGGACAGAACACCGGGGAGCTGTTTTTT.

V is TRBV27 and J is TRBJ2-3; D may be TRBD1 (6 bases). Trimming removed 2 bases at V and 0 bases at J, with 12 bases between. This CDR3 has 16 residues. CDR1 is MNHEY and CDR2 is SMNVEV in the germline V gene (reference sequence). CDR3 coding DNA: TGTGCCAGCAGTTTACAGGGGTCCTTCAGCACAGATACGCAGTATTTT. Translating gives CASSLQGSFSTDTQYF.

The chain combines TRBV4-3 with TRBJ1-2, with D perhaps matching TRBD1 (6 bases). Trimming cost V 0 bases and J 5 bases, with 13 bases left between them. CDR3 size: 15 residues. Germline CDR1 reads LGHNA; CDR2 reads YSLEER. CDR3 sequence reads: CASSQEGGPRYGYTF. The CDR3 DNA reads TGCGCCAGCAGCCAAGAGGGGGGGCCGAGGTATGGCTACACCTTC.

V gene TRBV4-3 combines with J gene TRBJ1-4, with D possibly TRBD1 on 6 matching bases. Germline V gene sequence: CDR1 LGHNA, CDR2 YSLEER. V was trimmed by 0 bases and J by 3 bases, leaving 8 bases between them. This CDR3 has 15 residues. Here the CDR3 DNA reads TGCGCCAGCAGCCAAGAAGGGGGAGCTAATGAAAAACTGTTTTTT. As protein: CASSQEGGANEKLFF.

The CDR3 region has the DNA TGCGCCAGCAGCTCAAAAACAGGGGCGAGTTACGAGCAGTACTTC. Its translation is CASSSKTGASYEQYF. This chain uses TRBV5-1 with TRBJ2-7; TRBD1 matches at 7 bases. J was trimmed by 4 bases and V by 3 bases; bases with no gene match: 10. CDR3 length equals 15 residues. Germline CDR1 and CDR2: SGHRS and YFSETQ. Using reference TRBV5-1 and TRBJ2-7 for the parts outside the CDR3, the full variable domain is KAGVTQTPRYLIKTRGQQVTLSCSPISGHRSVSWYQQTPGQGLQFLFEYFSETQRNKGNFPGRFSGRQFSNSRSEMNVSTLELGDSALYLCASSSKTGASYEQYFGPGTRLTVT.

The chain employs TRBV19 and TRBJ1-5; 11 bases agree with TRBD1. Germline V lookup: CDR1 LNHDA, CDR2 SQIVND (reference sequence). CDR3 size: 19 residues. V lost 6 bases to trimming and J lost 2 bases; unmatched junction nucleotides: 15. Here the CDR3 reads CASSHPGTGGFIGNQPQHF. The DNA for the CDR3 is TGTGCCAGTAGCCACCCCGGGACAGGGGGGTTCATAGGCAATCAGCCCCAGCATTTT.

The chain is built from TRBV7-6 and TRBJ1-6; 9 nucleotides match TRBD1. V shed 5 bases, J shed 7 bases, and the junction held 15 bases outside the gene matches. The CDR3 consists of 18 residues. Germline CDR1 and CDR2: SGHVS and FNYEAQ. The chain's CDR3 is CASSPKTGGRLTNSPLHF. The CDR3 DNA is TGTGCCAGCAGCCCAAAGACAGGGGGGAGGCTTACGAATTCACCCCTCCACTTT.

The V gene is TRBV5-1, the J gene TRBJ1-1; 9 positions match TRBD1. Germline assignment: CDR1 SGHRS and CDR2 YFSETQ. This CDR3 comprises 16 residues. The V segment lost 4 bases and the J segment 0 bases; nucleotides outside the gene matches: 7. The CDR3 nucleotides read TGCGCCAGCAGCCTCCACAGGGGGCAAATGAACACTGAAGCTTTCTTT. Amino acid sequence: CASSLHRGQMNTEAFF. The full variable domain, rest sourced from reference TRBV5-1 and TRBJ1-1, is KAGVTQTPRYLIKTRGQQVTLSCSPISGHRSVSWYQQTPGQGLQFLFEYFSETQRNKGNFPGRFSGRQFSNSRSEMNVSTLELGDSALYLCASSLHRGQMNTEAFFGQGTRLTVV.

This chain links TRBV5-1 with TRBJ2-5; 7 bases map to TRBD1. Looked up from germline, CDR1 is SGHRS and CDR2 is YFSETQ. With V trimmed by 3 bases and J by 11 bases, 13 bases remained unmatched. The CDR3 extends over 14 amino acids. CDR3 nucleotide sequence: TGCGCCAGCAGCTCACAGGGGCCGGTCGGCCAACAGTACTTC. It yields the protein CASSSQGPVGQQYF. Complete variable domain (other parts from reference TRBV5-1 and TRBJ2-5): KAGVTQTPRYLIKTRGQQVTLSCSPISGHRSVSWYQQTPGQGLQFLFEYFSETQRNKGNFPGRFSGRQFSNSRSEMNVSTLELGDSALYLCASSSQGPVGQQYFGPGTRLLVL.

The chain has TRBV7-8 and TRBJ1-2; unclear D gene. The CDR3 sequence is 13 residues long. The V gene's germline CDR1 is SGHVS and CDR2 FQNEAQ. V shed 3 bases and J shed 8 bases, with 13 bases lying between them. The CDR3 DNA is TGTGCCAGCAGCTTCGGGTCCGAGTACGGCTACACCTTC. Protein product: CASSFGSEYGYTF.

This clone has a single count. V is TRBV10-2 and J is TRBJ2-7; TRBD2 matches at 8 bases. Germline V gives CDR1 WSHSY, CDR2 SAAADI. CDR3 length: 14 residues. The trim removed 3 bases at V and 2 bases at J, leaving 3 bases unmatched. This CDR3 reads CASSDAGGTYEQYF. CDR3 bases: TGCGCCAGCAGTGATGCGGGGGGAACCTACGAGCAGTACTTC.

The chain combines TRBV27 with TRBJ2-7, with a weak D call TRBD2 (5 bases). Germline CDR1 is MNHEY and CDR2 is SMNVEV (reference sequence). V lost 5 bases, J lost 3 bases, and 20 bases lay in between. The CDR3 is 16 amino acids. This chain's CDR3 is CASSPRRLYLGYEQYF. CDR3 nucleotides: TGTGCCAGCAGTCCTCGTCGACTATATCTCGGCTACGAGCAGTACTTC.

A single count supports this clone. The V call is TRBV5-1, the J call TRBJ2-2, with 8 bases lining up with TRBD1. The CDR3 has 15 residues. J was trimmed by 0 bases and V by 4 bases; bases with no gene match: 2. CDR1 is SGHRS, CDR2 YFSETQ, per germline. This CDR3 reads CASSRDRPNTGELFF. As DNA, the CDR3 is TGCGCCAGCAGCCGGGACAGGCCGAACACCGGGGAGCTGTTTTTT.

The rearrangement uses TRBV4-3 and TRBJ2-7, with 7 bases fitting TRBD1. Losses at the gene ends were 1 base for V and 1 base for J; bases not matched to a gene: 4. This CDR3 is built from 15 residues. Germline-derived CDR1 and CDR2 are LGHNA and YSLEER. CDR3 amino acids: CASSQVWDRSYEQYF. In nucleotides, the CDR3 is TGCGCCAGCAGCCAAGTCTGGGACAGATCCTACGAGCAGTACTTC.